This T cell receptor (beta chain) is drawn from a study of blood T cell repertoires in COVID-19. Whole-study context: The United States, Italy and Spain provided the acute and convalescent COVID-19 samples. T cells, B-cell-depleted T cells, or PBMCs provided the cDNA or gDNA that served as material.

Trimming cost V 5 bases and J 1 base; bases outside gene matches: 5. Germline CDR1 and CDR2: SGHTA and FQGNSA. This CDR3 contains 15 residues. Authors' processing steps: Scientists estimated how many nucleated cells there were by amplifying reference gene primers. Here immunoSEQ multiplex PCR was the method, and the copy in TCRdb shows in-frame clones only, minus some. That table is the source of V, J and clone size, and D and trimming were worked out from the DNA. The table shows 110,000 or so clones, with about four fifths occurring only once. V and J are TRBV7-2 and TRBJ1-2; 9 bases fit TRBD1. Sequenced sample: peripheral blood. This sequence was found in a woman of 80 years or more with acute or convalescent COVID-19. The CDR3 loop reads CASSPRDRVNYGYTF. The DNA for the CDR3 is TGTGCCAGCAGCCCCCGGGACAGGGTTAACTATGGCTACACCTTC.